A single sample is the source of the 29 T cell receptor beta chains below, sequenced in a study of blood T cell repertoires in COVID-19. Using immunoSEQ multiplex PCR, the repertoire was profiled, and TCRdb retains in-frame clones only, with some absent. The table has around 80,000 clones, 80% seen once. Material for sequencing was peripheral blood. These TCRs come from a woman in her 70s with acute or convalescent COVID-19.

The sample holds a few counts of this clone. The chain links TRBV11-2 to TRBJ1-6, with 9 bases matching TRBD1. Unmatched junction bases numbered 6, after V lost 5 bases and J lost 10 bases. The CDR3 is 14 amino acids. Germline-derived CDR1 and CDR2 are SGHAT and FQNNGV. The CDR3: CASSRTGGGSPLHF. The CDR3 DNA follows: TGTGCCAGCAGCAGAACAGGGGGCGGGTCACCCCTCCACTTT.

This chain links TRBV6-6 with TRBJ2-7; TRBD2 aligns across 9 bases. The length of the CDR3 is 14 residues. From germline, CDR1 is MNHNY and CDR2 SVGAGI (reference sequence). The V gene end was trimmed by 2 bases and the J gene end by 3 bases; junction bases not matched to a gene: 2. CDR3 in amino acids: CASSYGRGGYEQYF. The CDR3 nucleotides read TGTGCCAGCAGTTACGGGCGGGGGGGCTACGAGCAGTACTTC.

This chain connects TRBV18 to TRBJ1-2, with D possibly TRBD1 on 6 matching bases. Trimming shortened V by 5 bases and J by 2 bases, and 9 bases separated the two germline ends. This CDR3 spans 13 amino acids. In germline, CDR1 is KGHSH, CDR2 LQKENI. The CDR3 coding sequence is TGTGCCAGCTCATGGACAGAGAACTATGGCTACACCTTC. Its translation: CASSWTENYGYTF. The complete variable domain, with remaining parts taken from reference TRBV18 and TRBJ1-2, reads NAGVMQNPRHLVRRRGQEARLRCSPMKGHSHVYWYRQLPEEGLKFMVYLQKENIIDESGMPKERFSAEFPKEGPSILRIQQVVRGDSAAYFCASSWTENYGYTFGSGTRLTVV.

The chain is built from TRBV18 and TRBJ2-7; 11 bases are a match to TRBD1. The trim removed 3 bases at V and 2 bases at J, leaving 12 bases unmatched. This CDR3 comprises 18 residues. Germline V gives CDR1 KGHSH, CDR2 LQKENI. CDR3 DNA sequence: TGTGCCAGCTCACCCATAGTGTTCGGGACAGGGGGTCCCTACGAGCAGTACTTC. This translates into CASSPIVFGTGGPYEQYF.

This clone occurred a few times. The rearrangement joins TRBV12-5 to TRBJ2-2; TRBD2 matches at 12 bases. The CDR3 is 20 residues long. V shed 3 bases, J shed 3 bases, and the junction held 14 bases outside the gene matches. The V gene's germline CDR1 is LGHNT and CDR2 FRNRAP. The chain's CDR3 is CASGFLEGRLAGAYTGELFF. The DNA of the CDR3 is TGTGCTAGTGGTTTCCTAGAGGGGAGACTAGCGGGGGCCTACACCGGGGAGCTGTTTTTT.

The chain combines TRBV15 with TRBJ1-1; a weak D match, TRBD1 (6 bases). Looked up from germline, CDR1 is LNHNV and CDR2 is YYDKDF (reference sequence). The CDR3 extends over 14 amino acids. V lost 6 bases and J 7 bases, leaving 18 bases between the germline ends. The CDR3 protein is CATRIDRTGSEAFF. The DNA of the CDR3 is TGTGCCACCAGGATTGACAGGACGGGCAGTGAAGCTTTCTTT.

V usage is TRBV7-9 and J usage is TRBJ2-2, with 14 bases lining up with TRBD2. Germline CDR1 reads SEHNR; CDR2 reads FQNEAQ (reference sequence). V shed 1 base and J 3 bases; nucleotides not matched to a gene: 4. CDR3 length: 18 residues. In DNA form, the CDR3 reads TGTGCCAGCAGCTTAGTCGGGACTAGCGGGGGAGACACCGGGGAGCTGTTTTTT. It is translated as CASSLVGTSGGDTGELFF.

The chain uses TRBV7-2 and TRBJ1-2; 9 bases line up with TRBD1. Losses at the gene ends were 7 bases for V and 1 base for J; bases not matched to a gene: 13. From germline, CDR1 is SGHTA and CDR2 FQGNSA. This CDR3 contains 17 residues. The CDR3 region has the DNA TGTGCCAGCACCCAACACATTACAGGGGGCGATAACTATGGCTACACCTTC. Protein: CASTQHITGGDNYGYTF.

This clone turned up a few times. The chain carries TRBV5-5 and TRBJ2-1; no definite D call. Trimming shortened V by 2 bases and J by 7 bases, and 19 bases separated the two germline ends. In germline, CDR1 is SGHKS, CDR2 YYEKEE (reference sequence). The CDR3 consists of 16 residues. The CDR3 region is CASSFRTGPFGNEQFF. CDR3 DNA: TGTGCCAGCAGCTTTCGTACTGGTCCCTTCGGGAATGAGCAGTTCTTC. Combining the CDR3 with reference TRBV5-5 and TRBJ2-1 gives the whole variable domain DAGVTQSPTHLIKTRGQQVTLRCSPISGHKSVSWYQQVLGQGPQFIFQYYEKEERGRGNFPDRFSARQFPNYSSELNVNALLLGDSALYLCASSFRTGPFGNEQFFGPGTRLTVL.

Only one count was recorded for this clone. This chain links TRBV5-4 with TRBJ1-3, with D possibly being TRBD1 (6 bases). The germline V gene encodes CDR1 SGHNT and CDR2 YYREEE (reference sequence). V dropped 4 bases and J dropped 0 bases, with 11 bases sitting between them. The CDR3 runs 15 residues. The CDR3: CASSQDSHSGNTIYF. The CDR3 DNA reads TGTGCCAGCAGCCAGGACAGCCACTCTGGAAACACCATATATTTT.

The gene calls are TRBV4-1 and TRBJ1-2; TRBD1 might be the D (5 bases). The CDR3 extends over 12 amino acids. Germline V gene lookup returns CDR1 MGHRA and CDR2 YSYEKL. V shed 4 bases and J shed 4 bases, with 7 bases lying between them. The CDR3 nucleotides read TGCGCCAGCAGCCTAGACAGCTATGGCTACACCTTC. It specifies CASSLDSYGYTF.

The J gene is TRBJ2-1, the V gene TRBV4-1, with 10 bases matching TRBD2. The CDR3 is made up of 15 amino acids. Looked up from germline, CDR1 is MGHRA and CDR2 is YSYEKL. Trimming took 1 base from V and 5 from J; bases not matched to a gene: 2. This CDR3 is CASSQGSGGNNEQFF. The DNA for the CDR3 is TGCGCCAGCAGCCAAGGTAGCGGGGGGAACAATGAGCAGTTCTTC.

The J gene is TRBJ1-2, the V gene TRBV2; a weak D match, TRBD1 (5 bases). The V end lost 6 bases, the J end lost 8 bases, and 10 bases lay between the germline ends. The CDR3 totals 11 residues. Germline values: CDR1 SNHLY, CDR2 FYNNEI. The CDR3 region has the DNA TGTGCCAGCAGCGGGACTCGGGGCTACACCTTC. Encoded protein: CASSGTRGYTF.

The gene calls are TRBV5-4 and TRBJ1-2; 8 bases match TRBD1. With 1 base clipped from V and 8 bases from J, the junction kept 4 bases outside the gene matches. This CDR3 region has 13 residues. Germline V gene data show CDR1 as SGHNT and CDR2 as YYREEE (reference sequence). This CDR3 is CASSLQGAPGYTF. The CDR3 bases are TGTGCCAGCAGCTTGCAGGGGGCGCCCGGCTACACCTTC.

The CDR3 DNA sequence: TGTGCCAGCAGCCACTCCCTGACAGGGCCAAACTATGGCTACACCTTC. The encoded protein is CASSHSLTGPNYGYTF. This rearrangement joins TRBV4-2 to TRBJ1-2, with 7 bases matching TRBD1. Germline assignment: CDR1 LGHNA and CDR2 YNFKEQ. The CDR3 length is 16 residues. V lost 3 bases to trimming and J lost 2 bases; unmatched junction nucleotides: 9.

The rearrangement joins TRBV27 to TRBJ2-1, with 11 nucleotides matching TRBD2. Germline CDR1 is MNHEY and CDR2 is SMNVEV (reference sequence). V shed 4 bases and J 5 bases; nucleotides not matched to a gene: 7. This CDR3 has 16 residues. CDR3 sequence: CASSSIAGGPNNEQFF. The CDR3 DNA follows: TGTGCCAGCAGTTCCATAGCGGGGGGGCCGAACAATGAGCAGTTCTTC.

This clone came up once. The V gene is TRBV28, the J gene TRBJ1-1; D is possibly TRBD1 (5 bases). Germline lookup yields CDR1 MDHEN and CDR2 SYDVKM. V lost 5 bases and J lost 10, with 14 bases in between. This CDR3 contains 12 residues. The CDR3 sequence is CASSLRVAGAFF. The CDR3 coding sequence is TGTGCCAGCAGTCTCAGGGTAGCGGGAGCTTTCTTT.

The rearrangement links TRBV9 to TRBJ2-3; a possible D gene is TRBD1 (5 bases). CDR1 is SGDLS and CDR2 is YYNGEE in the germline V gene. The V gene lost 0 bases and the J gene lost 4 bases, with 12 bases spanning the gap. The CDR3 has 15 residues. The CDR3: CASSVVQGVADTQYF. The DNA of the CDR3 is TGTGCCAGCAGCGTAGTCCAAGGGGTCGCAGATACGCAGTATTTT.

The rearrangement links TRBV19 to TRBJ2-7; D may be TRBD1 (6 bases). CDR1 is LNHDA, CDR2 SQIVND, per germline (reference sequence). This CDR3 has 14 residues. Deletions cut 3 bases from V and 4 bases from J, with 13 bases between. Written as DNA, the CDR3 is TGTGCCAGTAGTATTGCACAGGGTTATTACGAGCAGTACTTC. Its protein is CASSIAQGYYEQYF.

V gene TRBV9 combines with J gene TRBJ1-4; 7 bases align to TRBD1. The CDR3 is made up of 16 amino acids. Germline-derived CDR1 and CDR2 are SGDLS and YYNGEE. Trimming at V came to 2 bases and at J to 3 bases, leaving 7 bases not matched to a gene. The CDR3 sequence: CASSVQTGSANEKLFF. CDR3 nucleotide sequence: TGTGCCAGCAGCGTCCAGACAGGGAGCGCTAATGAAAAACTGTTTTTT.

A few counts support this clone. The J gene is TRBJ1-6, the V gene TRBV7-9; tentative D call: TRBD1 (6 bases). Trimming took 2 bases from V and 11 from J, leaving 10 bases between them. There are 13 residues in the CDR3. Germline V gives CDR1 SEHNR, CDR2 FQNEAQ (reference sequence). The CDR3 region is CASSLTQGPPLHF. The CDR3 DNA sequence: TGTGCCAGCAGCTTAACTCAGGGGCCACCCCTCCACTTT.

This clone came up once. The chain combines TRBV6-2 or TRBV6-3 with TRBJ2-2; weak D call: TRBD2 (5 bases). This CDR3 spans 14 amino acids. The germline V gene has CDR1 MNHEY and CDR2 SVGEGT. V dropped 2 bases and J dropped 3 bases, with 7 bases sitting between them. The DNA for the CDR3 is TGTGCCAGCAGTTACAGGGAGCACACCGGGGAGCTGTTTTTT. This translates into CASSYREHTGELFF.

DNA of the CDR3: TGTGCCAGCAGCCTACCGCAGAATAATTCACCCCTCCACTTT. Translation: CASSLPQNNSPLHF. The rearrangement uses TRBV3-1 (or the pseudogene TRBV3-2) and TRBJ1-6, with D hard to call. This CDR3 is 14 amino acids long. In germline, CDR1 is LGHDT, CDR2 YNNKEL (reference sequence). Trimming removed 4 bases at V and 5 bases at J, with 9 bases between.

This rearrangement joins TRBV9 to TRBJ1-6; D remains unclear. Trimming shortened V by 0 bases and J by 6 bases, and 10 bases separated the two germline ends. The CDR3 totals 15 residues. The germline V gene has CDR1 SGDLS and CDR2 YYNGEE. CDR3 residues: CASSVGTARNSPLHF. CDR3 sequence (DNA): TGTGCCAGCAGCGTAGGCACAGCCCGTAATTCACCCCTCCACTTT. Variable domain in full (rest from reference TRBV9 and TRBJ1-6): DSGVTQTPKHLITATGQRVTLRCSPRSGDLSVYWYQQSLDQGLQFLIQYYNGEERAKGNILERFSAQQFPDLHSELNLSSLELGDSALYFCASSVGTARNSPLHFGNGTRLTVT.

This chain uses TRBV7-3 with TRBJ2-2; D possibly corresponds to TRBD2 (6 bases). CDR1 and CDR2 from the germline V gene are SGHTA and FQGTGA. The CDR3 spans 13 residues. Trimming took off 4 bases at V and 7 bases at J, with 10 bases between the two ends. The CDR3 nucleotides read TGTGCCAGCAGCTCGGGGGTCGGCGGGGAGCTGTTTTTT. It is translated as CASSSGVGGELFF.

A few counts support this clone. The chain carries TRBV9 and TRBJ2-6; a weak D match, TRBD2 (5 bases). With 2 bases removed from V and 0 bases from J, the gap between germline ends came to 12 bases. Germline V lookup: CDR1 SGDLS, CDR2 YYNGEE. The CDR3 sequence is 17 residues long. The CDR3 sequence is CASSVPRTHSGANVLTF. Written as DNA, the CDR3 is TGTGCCAGCAGCGTCCCCCGGACTCACTCTGGGGCCAACGTCCTGACTTTC.

This chain connects TRBV7-8 to TRBJ1-6; no firm D call. Germline loops: CDR1 SGHVS, CDR2 FQNEAQ. The CDR3 has 14 residues. Trimming left V 2 bases short and J 7 bases short, with 9 bases between. CDR3 nucleotide sequence: TGTGCCAGCAGCTTACGCCTACCCAATTCACCCCTCCACTTT. Translation: CASSLRLPNSPLHF.

The genes are TRBV2 and TRBJ1-2; the D is unclear. This CDR3 has 15 residues. V was pared by 7 bases and J by 5 bases, with 20 bases between. The V gene's germline CDR1 is SNHLY and CDR2 FYNNEI. CDR3 region: CASNVHLRGNYGYTF. The CDR3, as DNA: TGTGCCAGCAATGTCCATTTACGGGGAAATTATGGCTACACCTTC.

The chain uses TRBV13 and TRBJ1-6; maybe TRBD1 (6 bases). V lost 6 bases and J lost 7, with 10 bases in between. The CDR3 has 13 amino acids. Germline V CDR1 and CDR2: PRHDT, FYEKMQ (reference sequence). The CDR3 loop is CASSSQGNSPLHF. CDR3 in DNA: TGTGCCAGCAGTAGCCAGGGGAATTCACCCCTCCACTTT.